Only one count was recorded for the clone carrying this T cell receptor (beta chain). Trimming stripped 3 bases from V and 3 bases from J, with 9 bases between. Germline V gene lookup returns CDR1 KGHSH and CDR2 LQKENI. The CDR3 spans 13 residues. Survey-level resolution applied to immunoSEQ assay v3.0. The method was immunoSEQ multiplex PCR; TCRdb's version includes in-frame clones alone and lacks a portion of them. The sample has 35,000 to 45,000 clones, around 88% seen once. The entry originates in a study of long-term antiretroviral therapy in people with HIV. This material consisted of unsorted PBMCs, taken just before starting antiretroviral therapy. This receptor was taken from a woman under 30 with HIV. This sequence joins TRBV18 and TRBJ2-7; D is unclear. CDR3 sequence (DNA): TGTGCCAGCTCACCGCAGATTCACTACGAGCAGTACTTC. It specifies CASSPQIHYEQYF.